This entry lists 23 T cell receptor beta chains sequenced from one sample in a study of shared clonotypes between healthy human individuals. Clones were sequenced by immunoSEQ multiplex PCR, and TCRdb holds only the in-frame ones, with some missing. Altogether about 2.4 million clones are present, 93% being singletons, with the ten largest covering 0.36%. Sequencing was performed on naive CD4+ T cells from PBMCs. The sample's subset: CD45RA+ positively selected. Receptors were obtained from a man aged 18-30 years in good health. Some clones in this sample may be carry-over from other donors' samples.

The chain couples TRBV6-5 to TRBJ2-7, with D uncertain. The V end was cut by 2 bases, the J end by 7 bases, with 9 bases between. CDR1 is MNHEY and CDR2 is SVGAGI in the germline V gene. The CDR3 consists of 12 residues. CDR3 residues: CASSYTVGEQYF. Written as DNA, the CDR3 is TGTGCCAGCAGTTACACCGTTGGGGAGCAGTACTTC.

The V gene is TRBV2, the J gene TRBJ2-5; D is tentatively TRBD1 or TRBD2 (5 bases each). CDR1 and CDR2 from the germline V gene are SNHLY and FYNNEI. CDR3 length: 12 amino acids. V was clipped by 8 bases and J by 2 bases, with 9 bases between them. The CDR3: CASWGNQETQYF. Here the CDR3 DNA reads TGTGCCAGCTGGGGGAATCAAGAGACCCAGTACTTC.

CDR3 region: CASSQGTAQETQYF. Written as DNA, the CDR3 is TGTGCCAGCAGCCAGGGGACAGCCCAAGAGACCCAGTACTTC. The V gene is TRBV5-5, the J gene TRBJ2-5, with 7 bases aligning to TRBD1. The germline V gene encodes CDR1 SGHKS and CDR2 YYEKEE (reference sequence). The CDR3 has 14 residues. Unmatched junction bases numbered 4, after V lost 4 bases and J lost 1 base.

The chain joins TRBV7-9 to TRBJ1-3; the D gene is possibly TRBD1 (5 bases). CDR1 and CDR2 from the germline V gene are SEHNR and FQNEAQ (reference sequence). The V end lost 6 bases, the J end lost 0 bases, and 12 bases lay between the germline ends. The CDR3 consists of 15 residues. The CDR3, as DNA: TGTGCCAGCAGTTTACAGGTCGACTCTGGAAACACCATATATTTT. Its protein is CASSLQVDSGNTIYF.

On this clone: In the same sample, other DNA sequences code for this CDR3. The V and J genes are TRBV4-2 and TRBJ2-6; TRBD2 agrees at 11 bases. The J segment lost 4 bases and the V segment lost 4 bases, leaving 9 bases of the junction unmatched. The CDR3 is made up of 18 amino acids. Germline lookup yields CDR1 LGHNA and CDR2 YNFKEQ. The CDR3 region is CASSPTSGRTGGANVLTF. In DNA, the CDR3 is TGTGCCAGCAGCCCCACTAGCGGGAGAACGGGGGGGGCCAACGTCCTGACTTTC.

This chain uses TRBV7-3 with TRBJ2-5; TRBD2 might be the D (6 bases). The V end lost 1 base, the J end lost 5 bases, and 14 bases lay between the germline ends. Germline CDR1 reads SGHTA; CDR2 reads FQGTGA. This CDR3 has 15 amino acids. The CDR3 is CASSLSGRLFETQYF. The CDR3 bases are TGTGCCAGCAGCTTAAGTGGGAGGCTGTTTGAGACCCAGTACTTC.

This clone occurred once. The chain is built from TRBV14 and TRBJ2-1; D remains unclear. The V end was cut by 3 bases, the J end by 0 bases, with 12 bases between. CDR3 length equals 16 residues. CDR1 is SGHDN and CDR2 is FVKESK in the germline V gene. The CDR3 DNA follows: TGTGCCAGCAGCCACCATACATCGAGCTCCTACAATGAGCAGTTCTTC. Encoded protein: CASSHHTSSSYNEQFF.

V gene TRBV6-4 combines with J gene TRBJ2-1, with D maybe TRBD1 (6 bases). This CDR3 spans 14 amino acids. Trimming left V 0 bases short and J 9 bases short, with 12 bases between. Germline CDR1 and CDR2: MRHNA and SNTAGT. CDR3 sequence: CASSDSGGLGEQFF. In DNA, the CDR3 is TGTGCCAGCAGTGACTCAGGGGGATTGGGTGAGCAGTTCTTC.

The V gene is TRBV5-1, the J gene TRBJ1-2, with D tentatively TRBD1 (5 bases). This CDR3 is 15 amino acids long. Trimming shortened V by 0 bases and J by 3 bases, and 12 bases separated the two germline ends. CDR1 is SGHRS, CDR2 YFSETQ, per germline. CDR3 coding DNA: TGCGCCAGCAGCTTGGGAGGGGCGGGTGACTATGGCTACACCTTC. This sequence encodes CASSLGGAGDYGYTF.

The rearrangement uses TRBV7-8 and TRBJ2-7; TRBD2 might be the D (8 bases). This CDR3 has 20 amino acids. From germline, CDR1 is SGHVS and CDR2 FQNEAQ. Trimming took off 0 bases at V and 1 base at J, with 25 bases between the two ends. CDR3 nucleotide sequence: TGTGCCAGCAGCTTAGCGCCAGGGGGAACTAGCGGAACTCGTTCCTACGAGCAGTACTTC. Translated, it gives CASSLAPGGTSGTRSYEQYF.

This clone occurred a few times. The rearrangement uses TRBV4-2 and TRBJ2-2, with 12 nucleotides matching TRBD2. Germline assignment: CDR1 LGHNA and CDR2 YNFKEQ. The CDR3 consists of 16 residues. Trimming removed 3 bases from V and 5 bases from J; junction bases left unmatched: 4. In DNA form, the CDR3 reads TGTGCCAGCAGCCATTTGCTAGCGGGAGGGACCGGGGAGCTGTTTTTT. It codes for CASSHLLAGGTGELFF.

The chain links TRBV6-5 to TRBJ2-5, with D perhaps TRBD1 (6 bases). TRBJ2-7 matches the DNA end more closely, so the J call is doubtful. The V gene's germline CDR1 is MNHEY and CDR2 SVGAGI. This CDR3 spans 13 amino acids. The CDR3 region is CASSAGTSYEQYF. In nucleotides, the CDR3 is TGTGCCAGCAGTGCCGGGACATCCTACGAGCAGTACTTC.

The chain couples TRBV6-5 to TRBJ1-1, with D possibly matching TRBD1 (5 bases). The V and J ends lost 2 bases and 5 bases respectively, with 12 bases between them. From germline, CDR1 is MNHEY and CDR2 SVGAGI. The CDR3 length is 14 residues. In DNA, the CDR3 is TGTGCCAGCAGTTACGACAGCCGGGGTACTGAAGCTTTCTTT. This translates into CASSYDSRGTEAFF.

V is TRBV4-1 and J is TRBJ2-5; D is unresolved. This CDR3 has 20 residues. Germline loops: CDR1 MGHRA, CDR2 YSYEKL. Deletions cut 0 bases from V and 2 bases from J, with 25 bases between. CDR3 region: CASSQDTPGRPMKKQETQYF. The CDR3 DNA sequence: TGCGCCAGCAGCCAAGATACCCCCGGCAGGCCGATGAAAAAACAAGAGACCCAGTACTTC.

This chain joins TRBV27 and TRBJ2-7; the match to TRBD1 covers 9 bases. The CDR3 length is 15 residues. Germline lookup yields CDR1 MNHEY and CDR2 SMNVEV (reference sequence). The trim removed 8 bases at V and 3 bases at J, leaving 11 bases unmatched. The CDR3 reads CASQPGQGRNYEQYF. CDR3 bases: TGTGCCAGCCAACCCGGACAGGGGCGTAACTACGAGCAGTACTTC.

The V gene is TRBV18, the J gene TRBJ2-3, with D unclear. The ends were cut back, 3 bases at V and 5 bases at J, with 9 bases in the middle. This CDR3 comprises 13 residues. Germline assignment: CDR1 KGHSH and CDR2 LQKENI. CDR3 protein: CASSPAAEDTQYF. The DNA of the CDR3 is TGTGCCAGCTCACCGGCGGCAGAAGATACGCAGTATTTT.

The J gene is TRBJ1-3, the V gene TRBV30; maybe TRBD1 (5 bases). Germline V gene sequence: CDR1 GTSNPN, CDR2 SVGIG (reference sequence). Trimming cost V 2 bases and J 7 bases, with 15 bases left between them. CDR3 size: 14 residues. CDR3 in amino acids: CAWSPYTGWNTIYF. Here the CDR3 DNA reads TGTGCCTGGAGTCCTTACACAGGTTGGAACACCATATATTTT.

V usage is TRBV19 and J usage is TRBJ1-3; maybe TRBD1 (6 bases). The V gene's germline CDR1 is LNHDA and CDR2 SQIVND (reference sequence). V lost 2 bases and J 5 bases, leaving 10 bases between the germline ends. CDR3 length: 14 amino acids. The CDR3: CASSISGTRNTIYF. CDR3 DNA: TGTGCCAGTAGTATATCAGGGACAAGAAACACCATATATTTT.

The chain uses TRBV19 and TRBJ2-5; D is unclear. The V gene lost 2 bases and the J gene lost 8 bases, with 12 bases spanning the gap. CDR1 and CDR2 (germline): LNHDA, SQIVND (reference sequence). The CDR3 has 13 residues. As DNA, the CDR3 is TGTGCCAGTAGTATATCTAGTTCTAGAACCCAGTACTTC. Translated: CASSISSSRTQYF.

This clone was counted once. The V and J genes are TRBV5-1 and TRBJ2-1; possibly TRBD1 for D (6 bases). V was cut by 5 bases and J by 4 bases, with 13 bases left in between. This CDR3 comprises 14 residues. From germline, CDR1 is SGHRS and CDR2 YFSETQ. CDR3 region: CASRDDRTYNEQFF. The DNA of the CDR3 is TGCGCCAGCAGAGACGACAGGACTTACAATGAGCAGTTCTTC.

This chain connects TRBV11-2 to TRBJ2-7, with TRBD1 matching 10 bases. Looked up from germline, CDR1 is SGHAT and CDR2 is FQNNGV. The CDR3 loop spans 15 amino acids. Trimming at V came to 4 bases and at J to 6 bases, leaving 9 bases not matched to a gene. The CDR3 coding sequence is TGTGCCAGCAGCTCAGACCCGGGACAGGGGTCCGAGCAGTACTTC. Amino acids: CASSSDPGQGSEQYF.

Only one count was recorded for this clone. This chain connects TRBV5-1 to TRBJ2-3, with a tentative D call TRBD2 (6 bases). Germline CDR1 is SGHRS and CDR2 is YFSETQ. The ends were cut back, 4 bases at V and 2 bases at J, with 11 bases in the middle. The CDR3 consists of 14 residues. DNA of the CDR3: TGCGCCAGCAGCGATGGGACTTACACAGATACGCAGTATTTT. This encodes CASSDGTYTDTQYF.

The chain recombines TRBV5-1 with TRBJ2-3; 7 bases agree with TRBD2. Germline V gives CDR1 SGHRS, CDR2 YFSETQ. The ends lost 6 bases at V and 2 bases at J; junction bases unmatched: 3. The CDR3 consists of 13 residues. CDR3 protein: CASTSGSTDTQYF. The CDR3 coding sequence is TGCGCCAGCACTAGCGGTTCCACAGATACGCAGTATTTT. Together with reference TRBV5-1 and TRBJ2-3, the CDR3 gives the full variable domain: KAGVTQTPRYLIKTRGQQVTLSCSPISGHRSVSWYQQTPGQGLQFLFEYFSETQRNKGNFPGRFSGRQFSNSRSEMNVSTLELGDSALYLCASTSGSTDTQYFGPGTRLTVL.